The 2 T cell receptor beta chains given below trace back to one sample, sequenced in a study of blood T cells in healthy people across ages. Sample-barcoded 5' priming and a J-beta primer mix drove a second PCR of 7 to 11 cycles. TCRdb re-derived calls from the 5' RACE reads in MiXCR, one entry per CDR3 protein. The profile covers approximately 790,000 distinct CDR3 sequences, with around two thirds appearing a single time and 25% to 35% taken by the ten largest. The sequenced material came from blood. The receptors originated from a man aged 25 to 40 in good health.

V usage is TRBV5-1 and J usage is TRBJ2-3; a possible D gene is TRBD1 (5 bases). This CDR3 is built from 13 residues. Trimming removed 3 bases at V and 2 bases at J, with 7 bases between. Germline assignment: CDR1 SGHRS and CDR2 YFSETQ. CDR3 residues: CASSSDNTDTQYF. For the CDR3, the DNA is TGCGCCAGCAGCTCGGACAACACAGATACGCAGTATTTT.

This sequence joins TRBV5-1 and TRBJ1-1; the match to TRBD1 covers 8 bases. Germline V gene data show CDR1 as SGHRS and CDR2 as YFSETQ. V was pared by 4 bases and J by 2 bases, with 10 bases of the junction left unmatched. This CDR3 is 16 amino acids long. CDR3 nucleotides: TGCGCCAGCAGCCCGGAGATCCAGGGGGCTAACACTGAAGCTTTCTTT. Translation gives CASSPEIQGANTEAFF.